These 4 T cell receptor beta chains came from one sample sequenced in a study of graft-versus-host responses after intestinal transplantation. Sequenced by immunoSEQ multiplex PCR; TCRdb stores in-frame clones only, minus some. In the table there are about 12,000 clones, more than 70% of which are singletons. The input for sequencing was PBMCs, taken 120 to 130 days after transplant. The source is a human patient who received an intestinal transplant, so some T cells may come from the graft donor.

The chain couples TRBV2 to TRBJ1-5; D ambiguous. The length of the CDR3 is 15 residues. Per the germline V gene, CDR1 is SNHLY and CDR2 is FYNNEI. The germline V and J ends were trimmed by 8 bases and 0 bases, with 14 bases remaining between them. CDR3 sequence reads: CASSYNPYSNQPQHF. The CDR3 region has the DNA TGTGCCAGCTCCTATAATCCCTATAGCAATCAGCCCCAGCATTTT.

The genes are TRBV27 and TRBJ2-5, with D perhaps matching TRBD1 or TRBD2 (5 bases each). The V end was cut by 3 bases, the J end by 0 bases, with 11 bases between. This CDR3 contains 15 residues. The germline CDR1 and CDR2 sequences are MNHEY and SMNVEV (reference sequence). CDR3 protein: CASSFGRDHQETQYF. The DNA for the CDR3 is TGTGCCAGCAGTTTTGGTCGGGACCACCAAGAGACCCAGTACTTC.

The chain links TRBV9 to TRBJ1-2; no clear D. V lost 0 bases to trimming and J lost 3 bases, with 9 bases between them. The CDR3 consists of 14 residues. Germline V gene lookup returns CDR1 SGDLS and CDR2 YYNGEE. The CDR3 here is CASSVAPQDYGYTF. Written as DNA, the CDR3 is TGTGCCAGCAGCGTAGCCCCGCAGGACTATGGCTACACCTTC.

This chain joins TRBV19 and TRBJ2-5, with TRBD2 identical over 10 bases. Germline lookup yields CDR1 LNHDA and CDR2 SQIVND (reference sequence). The CDR3 sequence is 18 residues long. The V segment lost 3 bases and the J segment 4 bases; nucleotides outside the gene matches: 14. The DNA for the CDR3 is TGTGCCAGTAGTATGGGTGCTAGCGGGAGCCCCGGGGGAGAGACCCAGTACTTC. Its translation: CASSMGASGSPGGETQYF.